In its sample, the clone carrying this T cell receptor (beta chain) was seen a few times. The source of the sample is a study of CD8+CD57+ T cells in acquired aplastic anemia. Germline CDR1 is LNHDA and CDR2 is SQIVND (reference sequence). V dropped 5 bases and J dropped 1 base, with 8 bases sitting between them. This CDR3 is 14 amino acids long. Patients picked for sequencing had shown CD8+CD57+ cell expansion detected by flow cytometry. Template material for TCR beta VDJ and CDR3 profiling consisted of genomic DNA. TCRdb fed the reads into MiXCR, producing one record per CDR3 protein. The sample records approximately 180,000 distinct CDR3 sequences, under 55% being singletons.

The chain joins TRBV19 to TRBJ2-2; D remains ambiguous. This clonotype originated in a human donor with aplastic anemia. The specimen sequenced was sorted CD4+, CD8+, or CD8+CD57+ T cells (not recorded which) from PBMCs. CDR3 coding DNA: TGTGCCAGTAGTTTGGACGGGAACACCGGGGAGCTGTTTTTT. As protein: CASSLDGNTGELFF.